This T cell receptor (beta chain) was documented in a study of spatial heterogeneity in lung cancer. Study-wide context: Alpha-chain sequences were detected in numbers that were consistently lower than beta-chain sequences.

The count of this clonotype is one. Antigen: not known. General observations from the study: Ubiquitous expanded tumor TCRs were observed in blood more at resection than follow-up.

Every TCR cDNA molecule bore its own unique molecular identifier. MiXCR, applied by TCRdb to the 5' RACE reads, yields one record per CDR3 protein. Altogether about 36,000 distinct CDR3 sequences are present, 4% to 6% being singletons, with the ten largest covering around 28%. Time point meaning: sample taken at primary tumor resection. The study sequenced unsorted whole RNA from tumor, nontumor lung or frozen PBMC. Germline CDR1 is MDHEN and CDR2 is SYDVKM. This CDR3 contains 12 residues. The V end was cut by 6 bases, the J end by 3 bases, with 9 bases between. The clonotype comes from a female donor with early-stage non-small cell lung cancer. The V and J genes are TRBV28 and TRBJ2-7; no clear D. This specimen consisted of PBMCs, obtained at surgery. The CDR3 spells CASRSELYEQYF. The CDR3 DNA reads as TGTGCCAGCAGATCAGAGCTCTACGAGCAGTACTTC.